These 29 T cell receptor beta chains originate from one sample sequenced in a study of beta chain features in type 1 diabetes. Since all of the isolated RNA was reverse transcribed, expressed TCRB transcripts were what got sequenced. TCRdb's table, derived via immunoSEQ multiplex PCR, lists solely in-frame clones and lacks some. Of about 130,000 clones in the sample, around a tenth are singletons; the top ten hold 0.6% to 0.85%. Specimen: central memory CD4+ T cells from blood. The receptors derive from a man in his late teens or twenties in good health.

The rearrangement uses TRBV30 and TRBJ2-1; 11 nucleotides agree with TRBD2. With V trimmed by 4 bases and J by 3 bases, 8 bases remained unmatched. CDR1 is GTSNPN, CDR2 SVGIG, per germline (reference sequence). The CDR3 consists of 16 residues. The CDR3 DNA reads as TGTGCCTGGAACGGGATAGCGGGGGGGCTCTACAATGAGCAGTTCTTC. Amino acid sequence: CAWNGIAGGLYNEQFF.

The rearrangement joins TRBV28 to TRBJ1-2; 7 bases are a match to TRBD1. The junction had 11 bases not matched to a gene; V was cut back by 6 bases and J by 7 bases. CDR1 and CDR2 (germline): MDHEN, SYDVKM. The CDR3 extends over 14 amino acids. CDR3 protein: CASSSNDRVGGYTF. Written as DNA, the CDR3 is TGTGCCAGCAGCTCTAACGACAGGGTGGGTGGCTACACCTTC.

This clone was counted a few times. The chain uses TRBV19 and TRBJ2-4, with 10 bases identical to TRBD1. The CDR3 sequence is 14 residues long. Losses at the gene ends were 3 bases for V and 8 bases for J; bases not matched to a gene: 4. Germline lookup yields CDR1 LNHDA and CDR2 SQIVND (reference sequence). This CDR3 reads CASSIWTGGYIQYF. CDR3 DNA sequence: TGTGCCAGTAGTATTTGGACAGGGGGTTACATTCAGTACTTC.

This clone has just a few counts. The chain employs TRBV19 and TRBJ2-5; 8 bases line up with TRBD1. The CDR3 loop spans 13 amino acids. CDR1 and CDR2 (germline): LNHDA, SQIVND (reference sequence). J gave up 4 bases and V 10 bases, and 8 bases lay outside the gene matches. The CDR3 is CATKDRVGETQYF. The CDR3 DNA follows: TGTGCCACCAAGGACAGGGTAGGAGAGACCCAGTACTTC.

The J gene is TRBJ1-5, the V gene TRBV29-1; TRBD1 matches 7 bases. After removal of 6 bases from V and 3 bases from J, the junction contained 8 bases not matched to a gene. The germline V gene has CDR1 SQVTM and CDR2 ANQGSEA. The CDR3 has 14 residues. In DNA form, the CDR3 reads TGCAGCGTGGCCTGGGACAGCAACAATCAGCCCCAGCATTTT. Residues: CSVAWDSNNQPQHF.

This clone appeared a few times. The chain combines TRBV4-2 with TRBJ1-6; D is possibly TRBD1 (6 bases). The germline V and J ends were trimmed by 0 bases and 10 bases, with 13 bases remaining between them. The CDR3 is 15 amino acids. The germline V gene has CDR1 LGHNA and CDR2 YNFKEQ. The CDR3 coding sequence is TGTGCCAGCAGCCAAGACGCTACAGGGAACTCACCCCTCCACTTT. This codes for CASSQDATGNSPLHF.

This clone turned up a few times. The chain is built from TRBV7-2 and TRBJ2-1; 7 bases fit TRBD2. The CDR3 length is 16 residues. Unmatched junction bases numbered 8, after V lost 1 base and J lost 5 bases. Germline V gene lookup returns CDR1 SGHTA and CDR2 FQGNSA. The CDR3 is CASSLGPGLQNNEQFF. Written as DNA, the CDR3 is TGTGCCAGCAGCTTAGGGCCGGGACTACAAAACAATGAGCAGTTCTTC.

This clone was observed a handful of times. V is TRBV6-5 and J is TRBJ2-3, with 7 bases lining up with TRBD2. Trimming cost V 4 bases and J 8 bases; bases outside gene matches: 3. This CDR3 region has 12 residues. Per the germline V gene, CDR1 is MNHEY and CDR2 is SVGAGI. CDR3 amino acids: CASSWTSGTQYF. Here the CDR3 DNA reads TGTGCCAGCAGTTGGACTAGTGGTACGCAGTATTTT.

V is TRBV18 and J is TRBJ2-5, with TRBD1 matching over 9 bases. The trim removed 3 bases at V and 4 bases at J, leaving 6 bases unmatched. The V gene's germline CDR1 is KGHSH and CDR2 LQKENI. This CDR3 contains 15 residues. The DNA for the CDR3 is TGTGCCAGCTCACCCCCGACAGGGGGGGCAGAGACCCAGTACTTC. This sequence encodes CASSPPTGGAETQYF.

V is TRBV28 and J is TRBJ2-7; TRBD2 aligns across 8 bases. This CDR3 region has 14 residues. Trimming removed 5 bases from V and 4 bases from J; junction bases left unmatched: 7. Looked up from germline, CDR1 is MDHEN and CDR2 is SYDVKM. The CDR3: CASSLIGGAYEQYF. CDR3 sequence (DNA): TGTGCCAGCAGTCTAATCGGGGGGGCATACGAGCAGTACTTC.

In its sample, this clone was seen a few times. The chain employs TRBV4-1 and TRBJ1-5, with D perhaps TRBD1 (5 bases). Germline values: CDR1 MGHRA, CDR2 YSYEKL. V lost 6 bases and J 6 bases, leaving 18 bases between the germline ends. The CDR3 totals 15 residues. This CDR3 reads CASSLSGTGSQPQHF. Here the CDR3 DNA reads TGCGCCAGCAGTTTGTCCGGGACTGGGAGTCAGCCCCAGCATTTT.

This clone has more than one count but fewer than ten. The CDR3 here is CASSQDRSTEWGRGTDTQYF. In DNA, the CDR3 is TGCGCCAGCAGCCAAGATCGAAGCACGGAATGGGGCAGGGGAACAGATACGCAGTATTTT. This chain uses TRBV4-3 with TRBJ2-3; tentatively, D is TRBD1 (6 bases). CDR3 length equals 20 residues. The ends were cut back, 0 bases at V and 3 bases at J, with 25 bases in the middle. The germline gives CDR1 LGHNA, CDR2 YSLEER.

The chain combines TRBV6-6 with TRBJ1-2; D is unresolved. The CDR3 is 13 residues long. The germline V gene has CDR1 MNHNY and CDR2 SVGAGI (reference sequence). The V end was cut by 6 bases, the J end by 6 bases, with 14 bases between. The CDR3 spells CASSSGPFNGYTF. CDR3 nucleotide sequence: TGTGCCAGCAGCAGCGGCCCTTTCAATGGCTACACCTTC.

This chain links TRBV4-3 with TRBJ2-7, with TRBD1 matching over 7 bases. Germline assignment: CDR1 LGHNA and CDR2 YSLEER. The CDR3 sequence is 14 residues long. The J segment lost 7 bases and the V segment lost 5 bases, leaving 11 bases of the junction unmatched. The CDR3 loop reads CASSVNRGVWEQYF. The CDR3 nucleotides are TGCGCCAGCAGCGTGAACAGGGGCGTCTGGGAGCAGTACTTC.

The CDR3 loop reads CASSLDRGLNSPLHF. CDR3 bases: TGTGCCAGCAGCTTGGACAGGGGTTTGAATTCACCCCTCCACTTT. The chain uses TRBV7-2 and TRBJ1-6; 9 nucleotides agree with TRBD1. In germline, CDR1 is SGHTA, CDR2 FQGNSA. This CDR3 has 15 amino acids. Trimming at V came to 3 bases and at J to 7 bases, leaving 4 bases not matched to a gene. The full variable domain, with the rest looked up from reference TRBV7-2 and TRBJ1-6, is GAGVSQSPSNKVTEKGKDVELRCDPISGHTALYWYRQSLGQGLEFLIYFQGNSAPDKSGLPSDRFSAERTGGSVSTLTIQRTQQEDSAVYLCASSLDRGLNSPLHFGNGTRLTVT.

This clone was recorded a few times. J is TRBJ2-3 and V is TRBV5-1; D is uncertain. The length of the CDR3 is 12 residues. The ends were cut back, 2 bases at V and 6 bases at J, with 7 bases in the middle. CDR1 is SGHRS, CDR2 YFSETQ, per germline. CDR3 protein: CASSFPADTQYF. The CDR3 DNA follows: TGCGCCAGCAGCTTTCCAGCGGATACGCAGTATTTT.

This clone was seen at least ten times. This sequence joins TRBV2 and TRBJ2-7; 7 bases agree with TRBD1. In germline, CDR1 is SNHLY, CDR2 FYNNEI. V trimming: 5 bases; J trimming: 4 bases; junction bases outside the gene matches: 11. CDR3 length equals 15 residues. The CDR3 DNA reads as TGTGCCAGCAGTCATCGCCGGGACAGCAGATACGAGCAGTACTTC. Protein sequence: CASSHRRDSRYEQYF. Full variable domain (outside the CDR3, taken from reference TRBV2 and TRBJ2-7): EPEVTQTPSHQVTQMGQEVILRCVPISNHLYFYWYRQILGQKVEFLVSFYNNEISEKSEIFDDQFSVERPDGSNFTLKIRSTKLEDSAMYFCASSHRRDSRYEQYFGPGTRLTVT.

This clone turned up a few times. The chain has TRBV27 and TRBJ2-7, with no clear D. Between the trimmed V and J ends, which lost 6 bases and 0 bases, there was a span of 9 bases. The germline V gene encodes CDR1 MNHEY and CDR2 SMNVEV (reference sequence). This CDR3 region has 13 residues. DNA for the CDR3: TGTGCCAGCAGCTCCACTATCTCCTACGAGCAGTACTTC. Encoded protein: CASSSTISYEQYF.

The chain couples TRBV2 to TRBJ2-5; D remains unclear. Germline-derived CDR1 and CDR2 are SNHLY and FYNNEI. The CDR3 length is 14 residues. V lost 5 bases, J lost 0 bases, and 10 bases lay in between. The CDR3 DNA follows: TGTGCCAGCAGTCCGACACTCCACCAAGAGACCCAGTACTTC. Its translation is CASSPTLHQETQYF. Looking up the rest from reference TRBV2 and TRBJ2-5 gives the full variable domain: EPEVTQTPSHQVTQMGQEVILRCVPISNHLYFYWYRQILGQKVEFLVSFYNNEISEKSEIFDDQFSVERPDGSNFTLKIRSTKLEDSAMYFCASSPTLHQETQYFGPGTRLLVL.

There are a few counts of this clone. The gene calls are TRBV5-1 and TRBJ2-3; TRBD1 matches 9 bases. This CDR3 comprises 15 residues. The germline gives CDR1 SGHRS, CDR2 YFSETQ. V was clipped by 3 bases and J by 3 bases; unmatched bases: 5. Written as DNA, the CDR3 is TGCGCCAGCAGCTCGGGACAGGGATTTACAGATACGCAGTATTTT. Translated, it gives CASSSGQGFTDTQYF.

This clone was counted a few times. The rearrangement links TRBV6-6 to TRBJ2-7, with 9 bases aligning to TRBD1. Germline V gene data show CDR1 as MNHNY and CDR2 as SVGAGI (reference sequence). The CDR3 runs to 15 residues. Losses at the gene ends were 6 bases for V and 5 bases for J; bases not matched to a gene: 11. The CDR3 DNA reads TGTGCCAGCAGAGAACCGGGACAGGGCCCAAACGAGCAGTACTTC. This translates into CASREPGQGPNEQYF.

The chain joins TRBV5-6 to TRBJ2-5; possibly TRBD1 for D (5 bases). V lost 3 bases and J 5 bases, leaving 5 bases between the germline ends. Germline-derived CDR1 and CDR2 are SGHDT and YYEEEE. The CDR3 contains 11 residues. The CDR3 nucleotides read TGTGCCAGCAGCTCAGGGGAGACCCAGTACTTC. It codes for CASSSGETQYF.

The chain uses TRBV29-1 and TRBJ1-3, with 9 bases matching TRBD1. J was trimmed by 8 bases and V by 1 base; bases with no gene match: 0. CDR3 length: 12 residues. The V gene's germline CDR1 is SQVTM and CDR2 ANQGSEA. CDR3 nucleotide sequence: TGCAGCGTTGAAGGACAGGGGGACACCATATATTTT. This sequence encodes CSVEGQGDTIYF.

This clone turned up a few times. The V call is TRBV19, the J call TRBJ2-2; TRBD1 matches at 8 bases. Germline CDR1 is LNHDA and CDR2 is SQIVND (reference sequence). CDR3 length: 16 amino acids. V trimming: 4 bases; J trimming: 0 bases; junction bases outside the gene matches: 4. CDR3 amino acids: CASSTGTGSNTGELFF. CDR3 DNA: TGTGCCAGTAGTACCGGGACAGGATCGAACACCGGGGAGCTGTTTTTT.

The chain employs TRBV11-3 and TRBJ2-2; 7 bases are a match to TRBD1. This CDR3 spans 14 amino acids. Trimming took 6 bases from V and 4 from J; bases not matched to a gene: 5. CDR1 SGHNT and CDR2 YENEEA come from the germline V gene. The CDR3 is CASRETGRTGELFF. The CDR3 nucleotides are TGTGCCAGCAGGGAGACAGGGCGCACCGGGGAGCTGTTTTTT.

The V gene is TRBV11-3, the J gene TRBJ2-1, with 7 bases aligning to TRBD1. The V gene's germline CDR1 is SGHNT and CDR2 YENEEA. CDR3 size: 15 residues. The V and J ends lost 2 bases and 3 bases, in that order; junction bases with no gene match: 4. The CDR3 coding sequence is TGTGCCAGCAGCTTACGACAGGGAGTCTACAATGAGCAGTTCTTC. Its translation is CASSLRQGVYNEQFF.

V gene TRBV6-6 combines with J gene TRBJ2-3, with D possibly matching TRBD2 (5 bases). V lost 8 bases to trimming and J lost 2 bases, with 17 bases between them. CDR1 and CDR2 from the germline V gene are MNHNY and SVGAGI (reference sequence). The CDR3 runs 15 residues. The CDR3 region has the DNA TGTGCCAGCGCTCAAAACGGGAAACCCACAGATACGCAGTATTTT. The encoded protein is CASAQNGKPTDTQYF.

This clone was seen only a few times. The genes are TRBV10-2 and TRBJ2-5; 8 nucleotides align to TRBD1. V dropped 8 bases and J dropped 5; count of bases not matched to a gene: 7. The V gene's germline CDR1 is WSHSY and CDR2 SAAADI. There are 13 residues in the CDR3. Written as DNA, the CDR3 is TGCGCCAGCGGTTCAGGGGGCCCTGAGACCCAGTACTTC. Translating it yields CASGSGGPETQYF.

This clone was observed a handful of times. V and J are TRBV6-1 and TRBJ2-7, with 7 bases identical to TRBD1. Germline CDR1 is MNHNS and CDR2 is SASEGT. CDR3 length equals 15 residues. Trimming at V came to 4 bases and at J to 2 bases, leaving 8 bases not matched to a gene. The CDR3 region is CASSVEGQSTYEQYF. Written as DNA, the CDR3 is TGTGCCAGCAGTGTTGAGGGACAGAGTACCTACGAGCAGTACTTC.